This record concerns one T cell receptor beta chain sequence. The antigen remains undetermined. cDNA molecules, individually, were tagged with unique molecular identifiers. One entry per CDR3 protein, called by TCRdb with MiXCR from the 5' RACE reads. The profile shows tens of thousands of distinct CDR3 sequences, more than 4.5% of them singletons. Germline V lookup: CDR1 MDHEN, CDR2 SYDVKM. V dropped 1 base and J dropped 0 bases, with 17 bases sitting between them. The CDR3 has 18 amino acids. This specimen comes from a study of early T cells in non-severe SARS-CoV-2 infection. Study observations and caveats: Matching against VDJdb likely underestimated virus-specific expansions, favoring anti-spike CD8.

The sequence was obtained from an adult who was a healthcare worker with PCR-confirmed SARS-CoV-2 infection or an uninfected control (not recorded which). Input material: whole blood. The V and J genes are TRBV28 and TRBJ2-3; D is possibly TRBD2 (5 bases). CDR3 loop: CASSLSGGTRMSTDTQYF. DNA of the CDR3: TGTGCCAGCAGTTTATCTGGAGGTACGAGGATGAGCACAGATACGCAGTATTTT.